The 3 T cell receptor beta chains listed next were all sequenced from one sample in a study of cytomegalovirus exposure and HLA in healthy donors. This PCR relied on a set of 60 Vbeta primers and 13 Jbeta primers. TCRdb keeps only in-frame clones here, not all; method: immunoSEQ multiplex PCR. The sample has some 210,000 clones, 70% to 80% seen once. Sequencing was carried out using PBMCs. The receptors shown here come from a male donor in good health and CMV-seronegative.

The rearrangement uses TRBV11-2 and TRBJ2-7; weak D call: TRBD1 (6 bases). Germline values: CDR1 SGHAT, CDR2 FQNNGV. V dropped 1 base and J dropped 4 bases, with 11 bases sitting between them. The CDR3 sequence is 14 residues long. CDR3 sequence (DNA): TGTGCCAGCAGCTTAGTGGGCAGGGGATACGAGCAGTACTTC. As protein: CASSLVGRGYEQYF. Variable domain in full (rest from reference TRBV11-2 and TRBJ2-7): EAGVAQSPRYKIIEKRQSVAFWCNPISGHATLYWYQQILGQGPKLLIQFQNNGVVDDSQLPKDRFSAERLKGVDSTLKIQPAKLEDSAVYLCASSLVGRGYEQYFGPGTRLTVT.

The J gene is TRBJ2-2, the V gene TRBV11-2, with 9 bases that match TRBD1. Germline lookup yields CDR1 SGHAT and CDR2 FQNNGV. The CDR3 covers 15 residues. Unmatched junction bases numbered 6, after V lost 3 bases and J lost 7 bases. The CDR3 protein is CASSFNRDRVGELFF. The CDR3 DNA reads TGTGCCAGCAGCTTCAACCGGGACAGGGTCGGGGAGCTGTTTTTT.

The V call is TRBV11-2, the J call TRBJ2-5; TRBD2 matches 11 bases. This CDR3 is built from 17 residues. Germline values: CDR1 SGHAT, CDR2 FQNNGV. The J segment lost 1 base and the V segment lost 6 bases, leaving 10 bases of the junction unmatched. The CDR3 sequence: CASRKGLGLAAQETQYF. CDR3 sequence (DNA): TGTGCCAGCAGGAAGGGGCTGGGACTAGCGGCCCAAGAGACCCAGTACTTC. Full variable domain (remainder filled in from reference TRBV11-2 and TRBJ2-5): EAGVAQSPRYKIIEKRQSVAFWCNPISGHATLYWYQQILGQGPKLLIQFQNNGVVDDSQLPKDRFSAERLKGVDSTLKIQPAKLEDSAVYLCASRKGLGLAAQETQYFGPGTRLLVL.